The present T cell receptor (beta chain) was sequenced within a study of blood T cell repertoires in COVID-19. The overall study: The United States, Italy and Spain were the sources of the acute and convalescent COVID-19 samples. T cells, B-cell-depleted T cells, or PBMCs provided the cDNA or gDNA that served as material.

The CDR3 has 13 residues. With V trimmed by 2 bases and J by 5 bases, 5 bases remained unmatched. The V gene's germline CDR1 is SQVTM and CDR2 ANQGSEA. Original methodology: How many nucleated cells were present was estimated from reference gene primer amplification. Here immunoSEQ multiplex PCR was the method, and the copy in TCRdb shows in-frame clones only, minus some. V, J and clone size reflect that table, while D and trimming were determined from the DNA. The data contain 250,000 to 400,000 clones, over 75% of them singletons. The sample was peripheral blood. The chain employs TRBV29-1 and TRBJ2-5, with 7 positions matching TRBD1. This clonotype was obtained from a man in his fifties or sixties with active or convalescent COVID-19. CDR3 loop: CSVETGVRETQYF. The CDR3 DNA is TGCAGCGTTGAAACAGGGGTCCGGGAGACCCAGTACTTC. The variable domain in full, with the rest retrieved from reference TRBV29-1 and TRBJ2-5, is SAVISQKPSRDICQRGTSLTIQCQVDSQVTMMFWYRQQPGQSLTLIATANQGSEATYESGFVIDKFPISRPNLTFSTLTVSNMSPEDSSIYLCSVETGVRETQYFGPGTRLLVL.